These T cell receptor beta chains were read from a single sample in a study of identical twins. TCRdb re-derived calls from the 5' RACE reads in MiXCR, one entry per CDR3 protein. This sample has 230,000 or so distinct CDR3 sequences; about 8% occur once, and the top ten carry approximately 3%. The data also belong to a second study, concerning yellow fever vaccine responses in identical twins.

Sequencing input: CD8+ T cells sorted from blood. All receptors come from a woman aged 18-30 years in good health. The CDR3 runs from the conserved cysteine through the conserved F or W. Fields, in order: D gene, J gene, clone size, V gene, CDR3 length, CDR3 DNA, CDR3 protein. A D gene is named only where the DNA matches it firmly. For some rows the clone size is stated as once, few or many, or as a class when expanded; others skip it.

.	TRBJ2-7	few	TRBV28	13	TGTGCCAGCATTTCAGGGGAGAACTACGAGCAGTACTTC	CASISGENYEQYF
.	TRBJ2-1	.	TRBV29-1	8	TGCAGCGCGGATCAGCAGTTCTTC	CSADQQFF
TRBD2	TRBJ2-5	few	TRBV20-1	12	TGCAGTGCTAGGGTGGGGGGGGAGACCCAGTACTTC	CSARVGGETQYF
.	TRBJ2-5	many	TRBV12-3/TRBV12-4	13	TGTGCCAGCAGTTGGGATAAAAAAGAGACCCAGTACTTC	CASSWDKKETQYF
.	TRBJ2-7	.	TRBV4-3	16	TGCGCCAGCAGCCAAGATTTGGGGGGAGAAGGCTACGAGCAGTACTTC	CASSQDLGGEGYEQYF
TRBD1	TRBJ2-1	.	TRBV7-2	14	TGTGCCAGCTCGTGGGACAGGGGGCTTTATGAGCAGTTCTTC	CASSWDRGLYEQFF
TRBD1	TRBJ2-3	.	TRBV11-2	19	TGTGCCAGCAGCGCCGGACAGGGATTTTTAATTTGGAGCACAGATACGCAGTATTTT	CASSAGQGFLIWSTDTQYF
TRBD2	TRBJ2-7	many	TRBV29-1	15	TGCAGCGTTGAAGGCAGGTCTAGCGGTTCCTACGAGCAGTACTTC	CSVEGRSSGSYEQYF
TRBD2	TRBJ2-7	many	TRBV29-1	15	TGCAGCGTGGCTGGGACTAGCGGGAGATTATACGAGCAGTACTTC	CSVAGTSGRLYEQYF
.	TRBJ2-7	few	TRBV7-8	15	TGTGCCAGCAGCTTAGGCAGGGGTCGGACCTACGAGCAGTACTTC	CASSLGRGRTYEQYF
TRBD2	TRBJ2-3	.	TRBV28	18	TGTGCCAGCAGTGGCCCCCTTCCGGCGGGAGGCGGGACAGATACGCAGTATTTT	CASSGPLPAGGGTDTQYF
.	TRBJ2-2	few	TRBV27	13	TGTGCCAGCAGAATGATCAGCACCGGGGAGCTGTTTTTT	CASRMISTGELFF
TRBD1	TRBJ2-4	many	TRBV10-2	15	TGCGCCAGCAGTGAACCCCGGGACAGGGGCAACATTCAGTACTTC	CASSEPRDRGNIQYF
.	TRBJ2-1	few	TRBV6-5	16	TGTGCCAGCAGTTACTCTCGGTCAGGGGCATCCAATGAGCAGTTCTTC	CASSYSRSGASNEQFF
.	TRBJ2-3	many	TRBV5-4	11	TGTGCCAGCAGCTTCCAGCGGGTGGACGAGTTT	CASSFQRVDEF
.	TRBJ2-2	few	TRBV29-1	13	TGCAGCGTTCTAGGCAGGGACACCGGGGAGCTGTTTTTT	CSVLGRDTGELFF
.	TRBJ2-7	.	TRBV28	13	TGTGCCAGCACCCCCGACAGGTCCTACGAGCAGTACTTC	CASTPDRSYEQYF
.	TRBJ2-1	many	TRBV7-6	16	TGTGCCAGCAGCTTAGTGGAGGGACAGATTTACAATGAGCAGTTCTTC	CASSLVEGQIYNEQFF
TRBD2	TRBJ2-3	.	TRBV3-1	15	TGTGCCTGCAGCCGACTAGCGGGGGGCACAGATACGCAGTATTTT	CACSRLAGGTDTQYF
.	TRBJ2-1	.	TRBV11-3	14	TGTGCCAGCAGCTCTCCGGACAGAAGCAATGAGCAGTTCTTC	CASSSPDRSNEQFF
.	TRBJ2-5	few	TRBV28	16	TGTGCCAGCACCGAAAGTGGTAGCCTCCTCCAAGAGACCCAGTACTTC	CASTESGSLLQETQYF
TRBD2	TRBJ2-3	few	TRBV7-9	13	TGTGCCACCCGACCCGGGGGGGCAGATACGCAGTATTTT	CATRPGGADTQYF
TRBD1	TRBJ1-1	.	TRBV29-1	10	TGCAGCGGGCAGGGGGATGAAGCTTTCTTT	CSGQGDEAFF
.	TRBJ1-1	many	TRBV4-1	12	TGCGCCAGCAGCCAGCGGGGTGGTGAAGCTTTCTTT	CASSQRGGEAFF
.	TRBJ2-1	few	TRBV6-5	18	TGTGCCAGCAGTTACGCGGGTCCGAATATTAGCTCCTACAATGAGCAGTTCTTC	CASSYAGPNISSYNEQFF
TRBD1	TRBJ2-3	many	TRBV27	15	TGTGCCAGCAGTTTTAGACAGGGGGGTACAGATACGCAGTATTTT	CASSFRQGGTDTQYF
.	TRBJ2-2	few	TRBV20-1	14	TGCAGTGCTGCTTTAGGGGGGGCCGGCGGGGAGCTGTTTTTT	CSAALGGAGGELFF
.	TRBJ1-2	many	TRBV5-6	16	TGTGCCAGCAGCTTGGAAGAAATGGCAGCCGTATATGGCTACACCTTC	CASSLEEMAAVYGYTF
TRBD1	TRBJ2-3	few	TRBV6-4	14	TGTGCCAGCAGTGCGACAGGGGAGACAGATACGCAGTATTTT	CASSATGETDTQYF
TRBD1	TRBJ1-3	few	TRBV9	14	TGTGCCAGCAGCACCCGACAGGGCCGAAACACCATATATTTT	CASSTRQGRNTIYF
TRBD2	TRBJ2-1	.	TRBV10-1	16	TGCGCCAGCAGTGACGGGGGGCGGGAGGGAGTAAATGAGCAGTTCTTC	CASSDGGREGVNEQFF
.	TRBJ2-5	few	TRBV29-1	12	TGCAGCGTTGACGGCCAGGTGGAGACCCAGTACTTC	CSVDGQVETQYF
.	TRBJ2-7	few	TRBV15	14	TGTGCCACCAGCACCACACAGGGATCCTACGAGCAGTACTTC	CATSTTQGSYEQYF
.	TRBJ1-5	.	TRBV7-9	14	TGTGCCAGCAGCTCGGGGGGGGCGAGTCAGCCCCAGCATTTT	CASSSGGASQPQHF
.	TRBJ1-1	.	TRBV9	15	TGTGCCAGCAGCCCGTATATTTCGGGGCACACTGAAGCTTTCTTT	CASSPYISGHTEAFF
TRBD1	TRBJ2-2	.	TRBV4-3	15	TGCGCCAGCAGCAGCAGCAGGGGGCAGACCGGGGAGCTGTTTTTT	CASSSSRGQTGELFF
.	TRBJ2-7	many	TRBV5-5	14	TGTGCCAGCAGCTTGACCGGGGGAGACTACGAGCAGTACTTC	CASSLTGGDYEQYF
TRBD1	TRBJ2-1	many	TRBV29-1	18	TGCAGCGTTGAACTCGCGGACAGGGCCAAGAGCTCCTACAATGAGCAGTTCTTC	CSVELADRAKSSYNEQFF
.	TRBJ2-1	few	TRBV29-1	16	TGCAGCGTTGAAGGAGGGACACAATATGGCTACAATGAGCAGTTCTTC	CSVEGGTQYGYNEQFF
.	TRBJ2-7	.	TRBV4-3	15	TGCGCCAGCAGCCCCGGGGCGAGACCTCCCTACGAGCAGTACTTC	CASSPGARPPYEQYF
TRBD1	TRBJ2-7	many	TRBV12-3/TRBV12-4	15	TGTGCCAGCACCGACGGACAGGGTCTAGATTACGAGCAGTACTTC	CASTDGQGLDYEQYF
.	TRBJ2-1	.	TRBV7-9	16	TGTGCCAGCAGCTCCGCCTGGGAGGGGGCTTACAATGAGCAGTTCTTC	CASSSAWEGAYNEQFF
.	TRBJ2-1	few	TRBV2	16	TGTGCCAGCAGTGAAGCAGACGGGAGCTCCTACAATGAGCAGTTCTTC	CASSEADGSSYNEQFF
.	TRBJ2-3	.	TRBV11-2	14	TGTGCCAGCAGCTCCCCCGACGGCACAGATACGCAGTATTTT	CASSSPDGTDTQYF
TRBD2	TRBJ2-7	few	TRBV7-8	16	TGTGCCAGCAGCTTACTAGCGGGCACTAGCTCCTACGAGCAGTACTTC	CASSLLAGTSSYEQYF
.	TRBJ1-6	.	TRBV6-5	12	TGTGCCAGCAGTTACGTAAATTCACCCCTCCACTTT	CASSYVNSPLHF
.	TRBJ2-1	few	TRBV4-3	14	TGCGCCAGCAGCCAAGATAGGTTAGGGAATGAGCAGTTCTTC	CASSQDRLGNEQFF
.	TRBJ2-5	.	TRBV4-2	12	TGTGCCAGCAGCCAAGATGCGGGGACCCAGTACTTC	CASSQDAGTQYF
.	TRBJ1-4	few	TRBV9	15	TGTGCCAGCAGCGTAGGGGGTTCTCCTAATGAAAAACTGTTTTTT	CASSVGGSPNEKLFF
.	TRBJ2-7	many	TRBV29-1	14	TGCAGCGTTGAAGATGGATCCGCCACCGGCGAGCAGTACTTC	CSVEDGSATGEQYF